These 17 T cell receptor beta chains came from one sample sequenced in a study of cytomegalovirus exposure and HLA in healthy donors. The PCR used 60 Vbeta and 13 Jbeta primers. Profiled with immunoSEQ multiplex PCR; TCRdb holds only in-frame clones, not every one. The sample consists of under 150,000 clones, about four fifths of them appearing once. The sample consisted of PBMCs. Every receptor here comes from a young man in good health and CMV-seronegative.

The chain has TRBV6-6 and TRBJ1-5, with TRBD1 matching 12 bases. The CDR3 extends over 16 amino acids. The germline CDR1 and CDR2 sequences are MNHNY and SVGAGI (reference sequence). Trimming at V came to 7 bases and at J to 5 bases, leaving 9 bases not matched to a gene. The CDR3: CASMAQGTGGYQPQHF. In DNA, the CDR3 is TGTGCCAGCATGGCACAGGGGACAGGGGGCTATCAGCCCCAGCATTTT.

This chain links TRBV6-5 with TRBJ2-7; D call uncertain. V lost 6 bases and J 3 bases, leaving 3 bases between the germline ends. The CDR3 is 10 residues long. Germline V gene lookup returns CDR1 MNHEY and CDR2 SVGAGI. Here the CDR3 reads CASSHYEQYF. Written as DNA, the CDR3 is TGTGCCAGCAGCCACTACGAGCAGTACTTC.

The J gene is TRBJ1-6, the V gene TRBV27; D unresolved. Germline CDR1 and CDR2: MNHEY and SMNVEV (reference sequence). This CDR3 has 16 amino acids. V lost 5 bases, J lost 2 bases, and 13 bases lay in between. In DNA, the CDR3 is TGTGCCAGCAGTCACGGACTCGCGCCCTATAATTCACCCCTCCACTTT. Its translation is CASSHGLAPYNSPLHF.

V usage is TRBV7-9 and J usage is TRBJ2-5; 9 positions match TRBD1. The CDR3 contains 15 residues. Germline CDR1 and CDR2: SEHNR and FQNEAQ (reference sequence). Trimming removed 4 bases from V and 0 bases from J; junction bases left unmatched: 3. CDR3: CASSYRDRDQETQYF. The CDR3, as DNA: TGTGCCAGCAGCTACCGGGACAGGGACCAAGAGACCCAGTACTTC.

The J gene is TRBJ2-7, the V gene TRBV6-1; 8 bases line up with TRBD1. This CDR3 is built from 14 residues. Germline CDR1 MNHNS, CDR2 SASEGT. The V segment lost 8 bases and the J segment 0 bases; nucleotides outside the gene matches: 6. The DNA for the CDR3 is TGTGCCAGCCGAATTGGGACAGGCTCCTACGAGCAGTACTTC. Residues: CASRIGTGSYEQYF.

The chain recombines TRBV5-6 with TRBJ1-6; the D is unclear. CDR1 SGHDT and CDR2 YYEEEE come from the germline V gene. The CDR3 has 12 amino acids. The V and J ends lost 2 bases and 10 bases respectively, with 7 bases between them. CDR3: CASSLSVSPLHF. CDR3 DNA: TGTGCCAGCAGCTTATCCGTGTCACCCCTCCACTTT.

CDR3 DNA: TGTGCCAGCAGCTCTACAGCCCTCAATCAGCCCCAGCATTTT. This translates into CASSSTALNQPQHF. This chain connects TRBV7-9 to TRBJ1-5; D uncertain. Trimming removed 4 bases at V and 3 bases at J, with 10 bases between. The CDR3 has 14 amino acids. CDR1 is SEHNR, CDR2 FQNEAQ, per germline (reference sequence).

The CDR3 reads CASSDNYEQYF. CDR3 bases: TGTGCCAGCAGTGACAACTACGAGCAGTACTTC. The V call is TRBV2, the J call TRBJ2-7, with D uncertain. The germline V gene encodes CDR1 SNHLY and CDR2 FYNNEI. This CDR3 spans 11 amino acids. Between the trimmed V and J ends, which lost 3 bases and 3 bases, there was a span of 3 bases.

The V call is TRBV9, the J call TRBJ2-3; 9 bases align to TRBD1. The CDR3 has 15 amino acids. Germline V gene data show CDR1 as SGDLS and CDR2 as YYNGEE. V was pared by 0 bases and J by 5 bases, with 4 bases of the junction left unmatched. The CDR3: CASSVEGQGRDTQYF. CDR3 nucleotide sequence: TGTGCCAGCAGCGTAGAGGGACAGGGAAGAGATACGCAGTATTTT. The full variable domain, with the rest looked up from reference TRBV9 and TRBJ2-3, is DSGVTQTPKHLITATGQRVTLRCSPRSGDLSVYWYQQSLDQGLQFLIQYYNGEERAKGNILERFSAQQFPDLHSELNLSSLELGDSALYFCASSVEGQGRDTQYFGPGTRLTVL.

This clone was detected a few times. For the CDR3, the DNA is TGTGCCAGCAGTGAGGGCAGGGCTAACTCTGGAAACACCATATATTTT. It specifies CASSEGRANSGNTIYF. The chain carries TRBV2 and TRBJ1-3; weak D call: TRBD1 (5 bases). V dropped 3 bases and J dropped 0 bases, with 12 bases sitting between them. This CDR3 is 16 amino acids long. Germline lookup yields CDR1 SNHLY and CDR2 FYNNEI.

V is TRBV27 and J is TRBJ1-4; TRBD1 matches at 8 bases. The junction had 6 bases not matched to a gene; V was cut back by 1 base and J by 8 bases. This CDR3 comprises 15 residues. Germline CDR1 is MNHEY and CDR2 is SMNVEV (reference sequence). The CDR3 nucleotides read TGTGCCAGCAGTTTATTGCCAGGGGGCGTCGAAAAACTGTTTTTT. Translating it yields CASSLLPGGVEKLFF.

The chain joins TRBV10-1 to TRBJ2-2; D call uncertain. V shed 2 bases and J shed 5 bases, with 18 bases lying between them. The germline V gene has CDR1 WNHNN and CDR2 SYGVQD (reference sequence). This CDR3 is built from 17 residues. The CDR3 loop reads CASSESSQAWLTGELFF. The DNA of the CDR3 is TGCGCCAGCAGTGAGAGTAGTCAGGCTTGGTTAACCGGGGAGCTGTTTTTT.

This clone occurred once. This rearrangement joins TRBV19 to TRBJ1-1; TRBD1 matches at 7 bases. The germline V gene encodes CDR1 LNHDA and CDR2 SQIVND (reference sequence). The CDR3 has 14 amino acids. With 6 bases clipped from V and 1 base from J, the junction kept 5 bases outside the gene matches. This chain's CDR3 is CASSLQGRNTEAFF. CDR3 DNA sequence: TGTGCCAGTAGCCTACAGGGGCGGAACACTGAAGCTTTCTTT. The full variable domain, completed using reference TRBV19 and TRBJ1-1, is DGGITQSPKYLFRKEGQNVTLSCEQNLNHDAMYWYRQDPGQGLRLIYYSQIVNDFQKGDIAEGYSVSREKKESFPLTVTSAQKNPTAFYLCASSLQGRNTEAFFGQGTRLTVV.

As for this clone: Other nucleotide sequences from this sample produce the same CDR3. This sequence joins TRBV4-3 and TRBJ2-1, with D possibly being TRBD2 (6 bases). V was trimmed by 0 bases and J by 7 bases, leaving 10 bases between them. In germline, CDR1 is LGHNA, CDR2 YSLEER. The CDR3 totals 14 residues. CDR3 in amino acids: CASSQDRGLNEQFF. Here the CDR3 DNA reads TGCGCCAGCAGCCAAGATCGGGGACTGAATGAGCAGTTCTTC.

The rearrangement uses TRBV15 and TRBJ1-5; D uncertain. V was cut by 3 bases and J by 3 bases, with 9 bases left in between. CDR1 and CDR2 from the germline V gene are LNHNV and YYDKDF (reference sequence). This CDR3 is built from 14 residues. The CDR3 loop reads CATSSRLTNQPQHF. In DNA, the CDR3 is TGTGCCACCAGCAGCAGACTGACCAATCAGCCCCAGCATTTT.

The rearrangement uses TRBV4-2 and TRBJ2-2; D unclear. V lost 0 bases and J lost 3, with 8 bases in between. Germline V gives CDR1 LGHNA, CDR2 YNFKEQ. This CDR3 has 15 amino acids. CDR3 nucleotides: TGTGCCAGCAGCCAAGATCCAGAGGACACCGGGGAGCTGTTTTTT. Translation: CASSQDPEDTGELFF.

The rearrangement joins TRBV30 to TRBJ2-5, with 9 bases identical to TRBD2. Germline trimming cut 0 bases from V and 4 bases from J; bases unmatched to any gene: 6. Germline CDR1 GTSNPN, CDR2 SVGIG (reference sequence). The CDR3 runs to 15 residues. CDR3 nucleotide sequence: TGTGCCTGGAGTGTTGCAGCGGGGGGTTCAGAGACCCAGTACTTC. It encodes CAWSVAAGGSETQYF.